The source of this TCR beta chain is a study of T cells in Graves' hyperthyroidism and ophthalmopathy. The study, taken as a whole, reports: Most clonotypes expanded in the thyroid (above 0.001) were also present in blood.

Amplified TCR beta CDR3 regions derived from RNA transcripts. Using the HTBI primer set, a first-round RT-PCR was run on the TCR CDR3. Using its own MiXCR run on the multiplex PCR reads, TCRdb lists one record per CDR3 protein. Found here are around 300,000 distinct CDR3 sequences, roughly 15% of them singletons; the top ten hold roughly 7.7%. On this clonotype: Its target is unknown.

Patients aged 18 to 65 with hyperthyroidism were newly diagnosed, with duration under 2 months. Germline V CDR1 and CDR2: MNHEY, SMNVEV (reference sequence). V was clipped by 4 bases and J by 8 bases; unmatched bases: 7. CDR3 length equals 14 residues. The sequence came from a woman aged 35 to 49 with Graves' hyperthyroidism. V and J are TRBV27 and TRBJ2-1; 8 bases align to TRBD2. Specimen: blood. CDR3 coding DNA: TGTGCCAGCAGTTACATCGGGAGGGCCGATGAGCAGTTCTTC. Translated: CASSYIGRADEQFF.